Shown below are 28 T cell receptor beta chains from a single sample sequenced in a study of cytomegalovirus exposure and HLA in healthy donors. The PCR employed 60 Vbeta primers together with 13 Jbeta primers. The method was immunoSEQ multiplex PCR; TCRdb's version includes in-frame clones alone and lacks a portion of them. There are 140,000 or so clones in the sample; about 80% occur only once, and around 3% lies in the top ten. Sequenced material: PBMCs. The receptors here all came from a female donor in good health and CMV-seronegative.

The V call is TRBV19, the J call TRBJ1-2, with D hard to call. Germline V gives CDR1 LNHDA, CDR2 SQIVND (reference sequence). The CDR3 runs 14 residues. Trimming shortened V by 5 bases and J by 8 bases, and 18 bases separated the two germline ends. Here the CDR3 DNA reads TGTGCCAGTAGTGCCCGCCCGGGTTGGATCGGCTACACCTTC. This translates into CASSARPGWIGYTF.

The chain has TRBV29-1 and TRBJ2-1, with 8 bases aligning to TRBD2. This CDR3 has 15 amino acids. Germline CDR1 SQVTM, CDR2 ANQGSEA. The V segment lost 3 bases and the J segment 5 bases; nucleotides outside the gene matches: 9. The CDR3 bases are TGCAGCGTTGACCCGGGGGGGTTTAAGGACAATGAGCAGTTCTTC. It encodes CSVDPGGFKDNEQFF.

This CDR3 reads CAYRDRLRSGYTF. In nucleotides, the CDR3 is TGTGCCTACCGGGACAGGTTAAGATCGGGCTACACCTTC. This sequence joins TRBV6-1 and TRBJ1-2; 8 bases align to TRBD1. J gave up 8 bases and V 11 bases, and 13 bases lay outside the gene matches. The CDR3 contains 13 residues. Germline assignment: CDR1 MNHNS and CDR2 SASEGT.

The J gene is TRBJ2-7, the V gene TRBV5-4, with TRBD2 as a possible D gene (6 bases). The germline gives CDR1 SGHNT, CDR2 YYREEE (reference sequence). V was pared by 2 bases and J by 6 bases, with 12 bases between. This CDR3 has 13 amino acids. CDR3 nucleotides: TGTGCCAGCAGCTTCGGGGCCGGGAGCGAGCAGTACTTC. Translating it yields CASSFGAGSEQYF. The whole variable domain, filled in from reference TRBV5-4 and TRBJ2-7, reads ETGVTQSPTHLIKTRGQQVTLRCSSQSGHNTVSWYQQALGQGPQFIFQYYREEENGRGNFPPRFSGLQFPNYSSELNVNALELDDSALYLCASSFGAGSEQYFGPGTRLTVT.

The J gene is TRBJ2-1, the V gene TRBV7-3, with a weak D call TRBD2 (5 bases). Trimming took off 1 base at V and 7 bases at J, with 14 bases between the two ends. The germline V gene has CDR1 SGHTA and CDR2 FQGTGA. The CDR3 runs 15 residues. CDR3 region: CASSLIRRARNEQFF. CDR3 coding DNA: TGTGCCAGCAGCTTAATCCGGCGGGCCCGGAATGAGCAGTTCTTC.

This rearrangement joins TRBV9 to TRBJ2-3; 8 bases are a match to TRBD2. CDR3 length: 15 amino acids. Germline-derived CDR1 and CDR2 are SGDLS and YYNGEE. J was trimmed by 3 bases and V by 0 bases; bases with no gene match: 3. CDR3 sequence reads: CASSVGLAHTDTQYF. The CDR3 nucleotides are TGTGCCAGCAGCGTAGGACTAGCGCATACAGATACGCAGTATTTT.

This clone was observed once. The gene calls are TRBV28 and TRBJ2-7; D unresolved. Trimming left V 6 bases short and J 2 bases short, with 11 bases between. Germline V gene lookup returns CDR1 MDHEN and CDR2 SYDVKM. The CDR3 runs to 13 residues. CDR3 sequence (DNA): TGTGCCAGCAGCCTACCTGTCCCCTACGAGCAGTACTTC. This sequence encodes CASSLPVPYEQYF.

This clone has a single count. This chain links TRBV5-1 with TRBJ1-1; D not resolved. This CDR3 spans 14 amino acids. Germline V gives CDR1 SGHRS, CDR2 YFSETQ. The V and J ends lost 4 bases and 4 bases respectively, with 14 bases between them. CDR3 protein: CASSPGNWGTEAFF. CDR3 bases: TGCGCCAGCAGCCCCGGGAATTGGGGCACTGAAGCTTTCTTT. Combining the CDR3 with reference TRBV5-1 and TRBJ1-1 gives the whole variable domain KAGVTQTPRYLIKTRGQQVTLSCSPISGHRSVSWYQQTPGQGLQFLFEYFSETQRNKGNFPGRFSGRQFSNSRSEMNVSTLELGDSALYLCASSPGNWGTEAFFGQGTRLTVV.

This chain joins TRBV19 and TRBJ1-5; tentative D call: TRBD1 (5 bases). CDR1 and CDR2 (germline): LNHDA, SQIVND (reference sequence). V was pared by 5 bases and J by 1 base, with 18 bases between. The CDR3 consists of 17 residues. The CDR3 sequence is CASSPQDNGPSNQPQHF. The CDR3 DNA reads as TGTGCCAGTAGTCCCCAGGACAACGGACCAAGCAATCAGCCCCAGCATTTT.

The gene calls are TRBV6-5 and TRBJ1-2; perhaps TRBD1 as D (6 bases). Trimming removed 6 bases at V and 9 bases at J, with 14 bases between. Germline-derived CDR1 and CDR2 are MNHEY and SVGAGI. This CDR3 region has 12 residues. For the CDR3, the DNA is TGTGCCAGCAGGGAGAACAGGGTTAGCTACACCTTC. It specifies CASRENRVSYTF.

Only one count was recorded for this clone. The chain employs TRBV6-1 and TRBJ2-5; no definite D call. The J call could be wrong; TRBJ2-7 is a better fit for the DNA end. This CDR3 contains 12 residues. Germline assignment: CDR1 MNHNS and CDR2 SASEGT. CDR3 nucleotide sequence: TGTGCCAGCAGGGCGGCCTCCTACGAGCAGTACTTC. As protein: CASRAASYEQYF.

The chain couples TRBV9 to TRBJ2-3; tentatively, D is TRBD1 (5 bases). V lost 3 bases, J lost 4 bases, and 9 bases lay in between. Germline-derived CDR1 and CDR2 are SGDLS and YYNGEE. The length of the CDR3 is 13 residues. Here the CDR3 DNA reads TGTGCCAGCAGCGCTCAGGGTTCAGATACGCAGTATTTT. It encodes CASSAQGSDTQYF.

CDR3: CAWSTGVTSGNTIYF. The DNA of the CDR3 is TGTGCCTGGTCGACAGGGGTGACCTCTGGAAACACCATATATTTT. The J gene is TRBJ1-3, the V gene TRBV30; 8 nucleotides agree with TRBD1. Germline loops: CDR1 GTSNPN, CDR2 SVGIG (reference sequence). The ends lost 5 bases at V and 0 bases at J; junction bases unmatched: 6. This CDR3 is built from 15 residues.

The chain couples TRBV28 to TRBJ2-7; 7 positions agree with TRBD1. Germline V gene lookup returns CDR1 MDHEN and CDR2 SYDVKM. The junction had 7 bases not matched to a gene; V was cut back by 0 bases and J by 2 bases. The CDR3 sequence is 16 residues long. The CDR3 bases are TGTGCCAGCAGTTTATGGTCCCCGGGACAGACCTACGAGCAGTACTTC. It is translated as CASSLWSPGQTYEQYF.

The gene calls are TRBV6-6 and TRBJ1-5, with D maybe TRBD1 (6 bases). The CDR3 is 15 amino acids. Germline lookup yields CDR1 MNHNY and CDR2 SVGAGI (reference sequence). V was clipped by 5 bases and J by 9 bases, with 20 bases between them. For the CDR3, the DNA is TGTGCCAGCAGTCCAGAATCGGGGGGGCGACGGCCCCAGCATTTT. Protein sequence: CASSPESGGRRPQHF.

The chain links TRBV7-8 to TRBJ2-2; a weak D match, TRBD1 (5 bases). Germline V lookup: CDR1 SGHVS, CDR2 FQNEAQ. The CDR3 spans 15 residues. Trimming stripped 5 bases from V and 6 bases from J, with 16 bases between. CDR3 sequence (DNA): TGTGCCAGCAGCCCCGTTGGTAGGGGATCCGGGGAGCTGTTTTTT. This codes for CASSPVGRGSGELFF.

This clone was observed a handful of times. For the CDR3, the DNA is TGTGCCTGGAGTACAGGGGGTTGGTCTGAAGCTTTCTTT. Translation: CAWSTGGWSEAFF. The chain links TRBV30 to TRBJ1-1; TRBD1 matches 8 bases. The CDR3 length is 13 residues. The V gene end was trimmed by 2 bases and the J gene end by 6 bases; junction bases not matched to a gene: 5. Germline CDR1 and CDR2: GTSNPN and SVGIG (reference sequence).

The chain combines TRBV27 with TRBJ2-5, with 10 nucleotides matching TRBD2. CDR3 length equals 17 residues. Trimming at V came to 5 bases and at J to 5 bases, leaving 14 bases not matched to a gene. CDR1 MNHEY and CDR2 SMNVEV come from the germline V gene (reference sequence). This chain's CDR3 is CASSPRVAGGIGETQYF. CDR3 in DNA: TGTGCCAGCAGTCCCCGGGTAGCGGGAGGAATTGGGGAGACCCAGTACTTC.

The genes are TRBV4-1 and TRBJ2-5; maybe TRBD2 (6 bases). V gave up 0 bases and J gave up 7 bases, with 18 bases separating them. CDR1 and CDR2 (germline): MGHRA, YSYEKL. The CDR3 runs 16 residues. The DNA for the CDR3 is TGCGCCAGCAGCCAAGAGGAGCGGGCAGGGAGGCGGACCCAGTACTTC. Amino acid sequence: CASSQEERAGRRTQYF.

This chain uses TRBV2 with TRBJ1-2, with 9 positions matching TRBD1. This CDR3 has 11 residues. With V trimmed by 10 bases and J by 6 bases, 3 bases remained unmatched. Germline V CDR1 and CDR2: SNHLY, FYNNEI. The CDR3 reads CAIRDRDGYTF. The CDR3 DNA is TGTGCCATACGGGACAGGGATGGCTACACCTTC.

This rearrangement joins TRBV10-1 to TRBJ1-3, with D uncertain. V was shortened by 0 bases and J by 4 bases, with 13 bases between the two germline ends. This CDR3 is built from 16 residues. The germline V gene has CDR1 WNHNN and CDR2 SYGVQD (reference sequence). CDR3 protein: CASSESIGVSGNTIYF. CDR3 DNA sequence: TGCGCCAGCAGTGAGTCGATCGGGGTCTCAGGAAACACCATATATTTT.

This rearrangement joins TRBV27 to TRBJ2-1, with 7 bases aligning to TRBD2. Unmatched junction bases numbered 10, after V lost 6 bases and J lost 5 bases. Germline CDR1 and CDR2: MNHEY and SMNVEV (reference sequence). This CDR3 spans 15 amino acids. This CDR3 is CASRPGTGGHNEQFF. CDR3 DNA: TGTGCCAGCAGGCCGGGAACGGGAGGCCACAATGAGCAGTTCTTC.

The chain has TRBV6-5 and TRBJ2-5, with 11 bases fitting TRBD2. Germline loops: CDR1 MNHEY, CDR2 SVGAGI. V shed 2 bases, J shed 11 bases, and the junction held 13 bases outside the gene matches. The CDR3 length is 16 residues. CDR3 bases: TGTGCCAGCAGTTACAACCTCGCGGGACTAGCGGCAGAGCAGTACTTC. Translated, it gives CASSYNLAGLAAEQYF.

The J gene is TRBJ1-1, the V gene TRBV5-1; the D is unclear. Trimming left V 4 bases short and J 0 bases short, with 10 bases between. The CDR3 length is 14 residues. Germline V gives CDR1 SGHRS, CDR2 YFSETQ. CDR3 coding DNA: TGCGCCAGCAGCGAGGGATTTATGAACACTGAAGCTTTCTTT. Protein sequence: CASSEGFMNTEAFF.

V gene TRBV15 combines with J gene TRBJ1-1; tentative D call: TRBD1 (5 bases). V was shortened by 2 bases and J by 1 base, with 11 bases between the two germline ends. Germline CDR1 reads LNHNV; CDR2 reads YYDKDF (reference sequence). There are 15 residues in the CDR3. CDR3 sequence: CATSRPGLKNTEAFF. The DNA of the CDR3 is TGTGCCACCAGCAGACCGGGACTCAAGAACACTGAAGCTTTCTTT.

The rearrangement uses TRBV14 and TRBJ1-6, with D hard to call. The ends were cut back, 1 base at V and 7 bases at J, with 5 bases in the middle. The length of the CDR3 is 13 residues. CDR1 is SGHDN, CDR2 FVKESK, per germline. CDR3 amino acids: CASSQGRNSPLHF. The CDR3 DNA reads TGTGCCAGCAGCCAAGGGCGGAATTCACCCCTCCACTTT.

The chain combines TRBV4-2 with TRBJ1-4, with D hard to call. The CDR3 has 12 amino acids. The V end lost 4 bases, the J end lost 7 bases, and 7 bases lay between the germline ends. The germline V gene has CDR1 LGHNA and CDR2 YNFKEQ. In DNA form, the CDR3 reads TGTGCCAGCAGCCTCACTGGTGAAAAACTGTTTTTT. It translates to CASSLTGEKLFF.

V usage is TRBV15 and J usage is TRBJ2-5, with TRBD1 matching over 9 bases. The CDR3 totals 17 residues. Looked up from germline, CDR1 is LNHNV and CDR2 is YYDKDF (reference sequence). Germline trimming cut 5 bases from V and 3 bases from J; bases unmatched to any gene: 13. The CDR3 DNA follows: TGTGCCACCAGCGGGGCCGGGACAGGGTTACCCGAAGAGACCCAGTACTTC. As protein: CATSGAGTGLPEETQYF.